This T cell receptor (beta chain) is drawn from a study of T cells in tumors after PD-1 blockade. Study findings and constraints: In squamous cell carcinoma, roughly 50% of expanded exhausted clones were novel versus about 30% of other expanded CD8+ clones.

Some clones are missing from TCRdb's copy, which holds only in-frame ones; the method was immunoSEQ multiplex PCR. This sample has 11,000 to 15,000 clones, with around two thirds found just once. The CDR3 is 13 residues long. Germline V gene sequence: CDR1 LGHNA, CDR2 YNFKEQ. V was shortened by 3 bases and J by 2 bases, with 7 bases between the two germline ends. Comments on this clone: Its antigen remains unidentified.

The origin of this receptor is a human donor with cutaneous squamous cell carcinoma. The sample consisted of tumor tissue, taken after anti-PD-1 treatment. The gene calls are TRBV4-2 and TRBJ1-1; D gene uncertain. Here the CDR3 DNA reads TGTGCCAGCAGCCATGAATTAAACACTGAAGCTTTCTTT. Translating gives CASSHELNTEAFF.